The rows below give T cell receptor beta chains drawn from one sample of a study of blood T cell repertoires in COVID-19. Some clones are missing from TCRdb's copy, which holds only in-frame ones; the method was immunoSEQ multiplex PCR. This sample has 290,000 or so clones; about 89% occur once, and the top ten carry approximately 2.5%. Sequences were obtained from PBMCs or T cells enriched from blood (not recorded which). The source of these receptors is a woman aged 18-35 years who had recovered from COVID-19. Both conserved end residues are part of each CDR3. D genes are given only for firm matches. Expanded clones get a size class; other rows say once, few or many, or leave the size out.

clone size,CDR3 length,V gene,J gene,D gene,CDR3 DNA,CDR3 protein
NA,14,TRBV10-1,TRBJ1-1,NA,TGCGCCAGCAGTGAGTCGGCTCCCGCAGGGTTTTTTCTCTTT,CASSESAPAGFFLF
NA,14,TRBV24-1,TRBJ2-3,NA,TGTGCCACCAGTGAGGGGGGATCCACAGATACGCAGTATTTT,CATSEGGSTDTQYF
NA,14,TRBV29-1,TRBJ2-7,NA,TGCAGCGTTGAAGAAAAGGACAACTCCTACGAGCAGTACTTC,CSVEEKDNSYEQYF
NA,15,TRBV13,TRBJ2-1,TRBD2,TGTGCCAGCAGCCTCACTAGCGGGGGGAATAATGAGCAGTTCTTC,CASSLTSGGNNEQFF
NA,15,TRBV4-1,TRBJ2-1,NA,TGCGCCAGCAGCCCCACGGGGGTCCTAGGTAATGAGCAGTTCTTC,CASSPTGVLGNEQFF
few,13,TRBV7-2,TRBJ1-2,NA,TGTGCCAGCAGCTTATCAACCCAGGGTGGCTACACCTTC,CASSLSTQGGYTF
NA,13,TRBV29-1,TRBJ1-1,NA,TGCAGCGTTGAAGTGGTCACGGGCACTGAAGCTTTCTTT,CSVEVVTGTEAFF
NA,14,TRBV20-1,TRBJ1-1,NA,TGCAGTGCTAGTCCGATTACAATGAACACTGAAGCTTTCTTT,CSASPITMNTEAFF
NA,13,TRBV18,TRBJ1-5,NA,TGTGCCAGCTCACCACGGGCGGGTCAGCCCCAGCATTTT,CASSPRAGQPQHF
NA,16,TRBV10-3,TRBJ1-2,NA,TGTGCCATCGATGCGGCAGGGAGGCAAAGTAACTATGGCTACACCTTC,CAIDAAGRQSNYGYTF
NA,16,TRBV28,TRBJ2-2,TRBD2,TGTGCCAGCAGTTTACTAGCGGGATTAGTTAGGGGGGAGCTGTTTTTT,CASSLLAGLVRGELFF
NA,15,TRBV5-1,TRBJ2-1,TRBD1,TGCGCCAGCAGCTGGGACAGGGGGCTTTTCGATGAGCAGTTCTTC,CASSWDRGLFDEQFF
NA,13,TRBV7-8,TRBJ1-1,TRBD1,TGTGCCAGCAGCTTAGGACAGGGGGCTGAAGCTTTCTTT,CASSLGQGAEAFF
once,13,TRBV30,TRBJ1-1,TRBD1,TGTGCCTGGAGTTTAACAGGGGACACTGAAGCTTTCTTT,CAWSLTGDTEAFF
NA,20,TRBV21-1,TRBJ1-3,NA,TGTGCCAGCAGAAAAGAGGGGGACAGGGGGAGGCAAAGGGCTGGAAACACCATATATTTT,CASRKEGDRGRQRAGNTIYF
NA,15,TRBV3-1/TRBV3-2,TRBJ2-3,NA,TGTGCCAGCAGCCAACATGACTCAAGCACAGATACGCAGTATTTT,CASSQHDSSTDTQYF
NA,15,TRBV30,TRBJ2-3,TRBD2,TGTGCCGGGGCCGGAGCGGGGGGTCGGGCAGATACGCAGTATTTT,CAGAGAGGRADTQYF
NA,15,TRBV4-1,TRBJ1-4,TRBD1,TGCGCCAGCAGCCCCGGACAGGGAGGGTATGAAAAACTGTTTTTT,CASSPGQGGYEKLFF
NA,17,TRBV5-1,TRBJ2-1,TRBD2,TGCGCCAGCAGCTTGTACTCTTTAGCGGGGGATTACAATGAGCAGTTCTTC,CASSLYSLAGDYNEQFF
NA,15,TRBV2,TRBJ2-7,NA,TGTGCCAGCAGGAAAGAGGCAGGGGCATCGGTCGAGCAGTACTTC,CASRKEAGASVEQYF
NA,12,TRBV29-1,TRBJ1-1,NA,TGCAGCGTTGAACTGGGAGGGACTGAAGCTTTCTTT,CSVELGGTEAFF
NA,16,TRBV7-2,TRBJ2-1,TRBD2,TGTGCCAGCAGCCCTCGGACTAGCGGGGGGGGCCATGAGCAGTTCTTC,CASSPRTSGGGHEQFF
NA,14,TRBV19,TRBJ1-1,NA,TGTGCCAGTAGAAGACAGGCGGACTACACTGAAGCTTTCTTT,CASRRQADYTEAFF